The clone carrying this TCR beta chain has a count of ten or more. This record comes from a study of CD8 T cells in ankylosing spondylitis. One entry per CDR3 protein results from TCRdb running MiXCR on the 5' RACE reads. The repertoire holds fewer than 200,000 distinct CDR3 sequences, roughly 18% seen once, with more than 3.5% in the top ten. Deletions cut 1 base from V and 1 base from J, with 9 bases between. Germline CDR1 reads SGHRS; CDR2 reads YFSETQ. The CDR3 is 15 residues long. This chain connects TRBV5-1 to TRBJ2-4, with a weak D call TRBD2 (6 bases). This receptor was obtained from a male donor aged 10-29 years with ankylosing spondylitis or in good health (not recorded which). Sequencing input: blood, either unsorted or a sorted T cell fraction (not recorded which). This CDR3 is CASSLPSGAKNIQYF. The DNA of the CDR3 is TGCGCCAGCAGCTTGCCCAGCGGGGCCAAAAACATTCAGTACTTC.